These 29 T cell receptor beta chains were sequenced from one sample in a study of OX40 agonist ivuxolimab in advanced cancers. Some clones are missing from TCRdb's copy, which holds only in-frame ones; the method was immunoSEQ multiplex PCR. The sample consists of 30,000 to 45,000 clones, roughly 90% of them appearing once. The source material was CD4+ or CD8+ T cells sorted from blood, sampled in a trial of the OX40 agonist ivuxolimab. The receptors come from an adult with an advanced solid tumor such as melanoma, head and neck, liver or kidney cancer.

The chain links TRBV5-1 to TRBJ2-7, with D possibly TRBD2 on 5 matching bases. The germline V and J ends were trimmed by 7 bases and 0 bases, with 17 bases remaining between them. Germline values: CDR1 SGHRS, CDR2 YFSETQ. CDR3 size: 15 residues. The CDR3 sequence: CASSQSGKSSYEQYF. The CDR3 bases are TGCGCCAGCTCGCAAAGCGGAAAGAGCTCCTACGAGCAGTACTTC.

V and J are TRBV7-9 and TRBJ2-7; TRBD1 agrees at 9 bases. Germline assignment: CDR1 SEHNR and CDR2 FQNEAQ (reference sequence). The CDR3 has 15 amino acids. The trim removed 4 bases at V and 6 bases at J, leaving 10 bases unmatched. CDR3 region: CASSSTGTGYREQYF. CDR3 coding DNA: TGTGCCAGCAGCTCAACCGGGACAGGGTATCGCGAGCAGTACTTC.

The chain couples TRBV11-2 to TRBJ2-7; D gene unclear. The CDR3 covers 14 residues. V was trimmed by 6 bases and J by 3 bases, leaving 15 bases between them. Germline V lookup: CDR1 SGHAT, CDR2 FQNNGV. The CDR3 nucleotides read TGTGCCAGCAGATACAACAGTGCAGGCTACGAGCAGTACTTC. Translation gives CASRYNSAGYEQYF.

V gene TRBV4-3 combines with J gene TRBJ1-2; D gene unclear. The CDR3 loop spans 15 amino acids. Trimming cost V 0 bases and J 4 bases, with 12 bases left between them. From germline, CDR1 is LGHNA and CDR2 YSLEER. CDR3 protein: CASSQERTETYGYTF. The CDR3 DNA reads TGCGCCAGCAGCCAAGAACGAACGGAGACCTATGGCTACACCTTC.

V and J are TRBV4-1 and TRBJ2-3, with 8 bases fitting TRBD2. V was pared by 4 bases and J by 1 base, with 7 bases of the junction left unmatched. CDR3 length: 16 residues. The germline V gene has CDR1 MGHRA and CDR2 YSYEKL. DNA for the CDR3: TGCGCCAGCAGCCCCACAGCGGGAGCGGGCACAGATACGCAGTATTTT. This gives the protein CASSPTAGAGTDTQYF.

This clone was observed a single time. The chain combines TRBV7-9 with TRBJ1-2; the D is unclear. The CDR3 covers 15 residues. The germline CDR1 and CDR2 sequences are SEHNR and FQNEAQ (reference sequence). Trimming took off 2 bases at V and 5 bases at J, with 15 bases between the two ends. The CDR3 loop is CASSLRVHEDYGYTF. CDR3 nucleotides: TGTGCCAGCAGCTTAAGGGTCCATGAGGATTATGGCTACACCTTC.

V usage is TRBV28 and J usage is TRBJ1-2; 12 positions agree with TRBD1. With 4 bases clipped from V and 4 bases from J, the junction kept 13 bases outside the gene matches. This CDR3 is built from 18 residues. The germline CDR1 and CDR2 sequences are MDHEN and SYDVKM. CDR3 sequence reads: CASSSPGTGGAETYGYTF. CDR3 DNA: TGTGCCAGCAGTTCGCCTGGGACAGGGGGCGCGGAGACCTATGGCTACACCTTC.

The chain joins TRBV4-2 to TRBJ2-7; D could derive from TRBD1 or TRBD2 (5 bases each). With 0 bases removed from V and 5 bases from J, the gap between germline ends came to 17 bases. The germline CDR1 and CDR2 sequences are LGHNA and YNFKEQ. The CDR3 extends over 16 amino acids. The CDR3 DNA sequence: TGTGCCAGCAGCCAAGAAGGGTTGGGGACGGACCACGAGCAGTACTTC. It codes for CASSQEGLGTDHEQYF.

This clone was detected only a few times. The rearrangement links TRBV4-3 to TRBJ2-7, with TRBD2 matching over 10 bases. CDR3 length: 15 residues. Germline-derived CDR1 and CDR2 are LGHNA and YSLEER. V trimming: 1 base; J trimming: 6 bases; junction bases outside the gene matches: 6. CDR3 sequence reads: CASSQGVSSGGEQYF. CDR3 nucleotide sequence: TGCGCCAGCAGCCAAGGAGTTTCTAGCGGGGGCGAGCAGTACTTC.

In DNA, the CDR3 is TGTGCCAGCAGTTTAATAGGGAGTGGGTACGAGCAGTACTTC. This encodes CASSLIGSGYEQYF. J is TRBJ2-7 and V is TRBV27; tentative D call: TRBD2 (5 bases). The V gene's germline CDR1 is MNHEY and CDR2 SMNVEV (reference sequence). Between the trimmed V and J ends, which lost 2 bases and 4 bases, there was a span of 12 bases. This CDR3 contains 14 residues.

The chain has TRBV7-3 and TRBJ2-1; D is undetermined. The germline gives CDR1 SGHTA, CDR2 FQGTGA. V lost 5 bases and J 8 bases, leaving 13 bases between the germline ends. The length of the CDR3 is 13 residues. CDR3 in amino acids: CASSPPDFDEQFF. The CDR3 region has the DNA TGTGCCAGCAGCCCTCCTGACTTCGATGAGCAGTTCTTC.

V usage is TRBV6-1 and J usage is TRBJ2-7; D is possibly TRBD1 (5 bases). Germline CDR1 MNHNS, CDR2 SASEGT. This CDR3 has 15 amino acids. V was clipped by 1 base and J by 4 bases, with 14 bases between them. CDR3 nucleotide sequence: TGTGCCAGCAGTGAAGGCCCAGGGTCCCCGTACGAGCAGTACTTC. Protein: CASSEGPGSPYEQYF.

Concerning this clone itself: One end of the junction fails to match germline, which may point to a read error. The chain links TRBV7-7 to TRBJ2-2; D gene ambiguous. The CDR3 extends over 13 amino acids. The V gene's germline CDR1 is SSHAT and CDR2 FNYEAQ (reference sequence). CDR3 DNA: TGTGCTAGCAGCTTCGAAGGGTCCGGGGAGCTGTTTTTT. Protein sequence: CASSFEGSGELFF.

V and J are TRBV9 and TRBJ2-1; the match to TRBD2 covers 7 bases. This CDR3 is built from 14 residues. Germline-derived CDR1 and CDR2 are SGDLS and YYNGEE. Trimming cost V 3 bases and J 4 bases; bases outside gene matches: 4. CDR3 sequence reads: CASSEQRDYNEQFF. The CDR3 coding sequence is TGTGCCAGCAGCGAACAGCGGGATTACAATGAGCAGTTCTTC.

The CDR3 DNA reads as TGTGCCAGCAGTCCATCCCAAGGTGAAGAGACCCAGTACTTC. Translation gives CASSPSQGEETQYF. The chain carries TRBV27 and TRBJ2-5; D unresolved. Trimming pared 5 bases from V and 3 bases from J, leaving 13 bases between. Germline-derived CDR1 and CDR2 are MNHEY and SMNVEV (reference sequence). This CDR3 has 14 residues.

Concerning this clone: This sample includes further DNA sequences coding for the same CDR3. The chain couples TRBV2 to TRBJ2-5; TRBD2 might be the D (6 bases). V was clipped by 7 bases and J by 11 bases, with 17 bases between them. CDR1 and CDR2 (germline): SNHLY, FYNNEI. The CDR3 runs 12 residues. The CDR3 coding sequence is TGTGCCAGCATAGTGGGAGTAGGGACTCAGTACTTC. The encoded protein is CASIVGVGTQYF.

V and J are TRBV2 and TRBJ1-4; the D is unclear. The CDR3 is 10 residues long. The V end lost 8 bases, the J end lost 8 bases, and 6 bases lay between the germline ends. Germline V gene sequence: CDR1 SNHLY, CDR2 FYNNEI. The CDR3 sequence: CASVREKLFF. The CDR3 region has the DNA TGTGCCAGCGTGCGCGAAAAACTGTTTTTT.

V gene TRBV29-1 combines with J gene TRBJ2-1; weak D call: TRBD2 (5 bases). From germline, CDR1 is SQVTM and CDR2 ANQGSEA. CDR3 size: 16 residues. With 2 bases removed from V and 0 bases from J, the gap between germline ends came to 14 bases. The DNA for the CDR3 is TGCAGCGTTGAACTATCCGACTACAACTCCTACAATGAGCAGTTCTTC. Amino acid sequence: CSVELSDYNSYNEQFF.

The rearrangement uses TRBV6-5 and TRBJ2-5; D is ambiguous. The CDR3 is made up of 13 amino acids. The V end was cut by 1 base, the J end by 5 bases, with 8 bases between. Germline CDR1 MNHEY, CDR2 SVGAGI. CDR3 DNA sequence: TGTGCCAGCAGTTACTTTTCCGGGGAGACCCAGTACTTC. Translating it yields CASSYFSGETQYF.

In DNA, the CDR3 is TGTGCCAGCAGTACCTACGGTCCACTAGCAAACACCATATATTTT. Residues: CASSTYGPLANTIYF. The chain has TRBV28 and TRBJ1-3, with D uncertain. V was cut by 5 bases and J by 6 bases, with 17 bases left in between. The CDR3 has 15 residues. Germline V CDR1 and CDR2: MDHEN, SYDVKM.

The gene calls are TRBV19 and TRBJ2-1; 9 nucleotides align to TRBD1. CDR3 length equals 13 residues. The germline V gene encodes CDR1 LNHDA and CDR2 SQIVND (reference sequence). J lost 7 bases, V lost 8 bases, and 6 bases had no gene match. The CDR3 reads CASCTGGLNEQFF. The CDR3 region has the DNA TGTGCCAGTTGCACAGGGGGCTTGAATGAGCAGTTCTTC.

The chain couples TRBV2 to TRBJ2-6; 10 bases agree with TRBD2. This CDR3 is 19 amino acids long. The J segment lost 0 bases and the V segment lost 5 bases, leaving 10 bases of the junction unmatched. CDR1 SNHLY and CDR2 FYNNEI come from the germline V gene. CDR3 amino acids: CASSRVGLAALSGANVLTF. The CDR3, as DNA: TGTGCCAGCAGTCGGGTCGGACTAGCGGCCCTCTCTGGGGCCAACGTCCTGACTTTC. Full variable domain (missing parts from reference TRBV2 and TRBJ2-6): EPEVTQTPSHQVTQMGQEVILRCVPISNHLYFYWYRQILGQKVEFLVSFYNNEISEKSEIFDDQFSVERPDGSNFTLKIRSTKLEDSAMYFCASSRVGLAALSGANVLTFGAGSRLTVL.

The chain has TRBV28 and TRBJ2-3; D possibly corresponds to TRBD2 (5 bases). The CDR3 covers 15 residues. The V gene's germline CDR1 is MDHEN and CDR2 SYDVKM. V was shortened by 1 base and J by 0 bases, with 8 bases between the two germline ends. The CDR3 sequence: CASSLSRGSTDTQYF. As DNA, the CDR3 is TGTGCCAGCAGTTTATCCCGCGGGAGCACAGATACGCAGTATTTT.

V usage is TRBV19 and J usage is TRBJ2-7; TRBD2 matches at 7 bases. The germline V gene has CDR1 LNHDA and CDR2 SQIVND (reference sequence). The CDR3 is 13 residues long. V shed 4 bases, J shed 2 bases, and the junction held 2 bases outside the gene matches. The DNA for the CDR3 is TGTGCCAGTAGTAGCGGGGGAGCCTACGAGCAGTACTTC. Its translation: CASSSGGAYEQYF.

This clone was detected only once. The genes are TRBV4-1 and TRBJ2-2; no reliable D call. Per the germline V gene, CDR1 is MGHRA and CDR2 is YSYEKL. The V gene lost 6 bases and the J gene lost 1 base, with 9 bases spanning the gap. This CDR3 has 14 residues. The CDR3 sequence: CASSGSLNTGELFF. The DNA of the CDR3 is TGCGCCAGCAGTGGAAGTTTGAACACCGGGGAGCTGTTTTTT.

The gene calls are TRBV4-1 and TRBJ2-7, with D hard to call. Germline V gene lookup returns CDR1 MGHRA and CDR2 YSYEKL. This CDR3 has 13 residues. V lost 4 bases, J lost 4 bases, and 11 bases lay in between. The CDR3 region has the DNA TGCGCCAGCAGCCCGACTGTAGGGTACGAGCAGTACTTC. Protein: CASSPTVGYEQYF.

The J gene is TRBJ2-1, the V gene TRBV27; 9 nucleotides align to TRBD2. V lost 6 bases to trimming and J lost 3 bases; unmatched junction nucleotides: 9. Germline CDR1 and CDR2: MNHEY and SMNVEV (reference sequence). The CDR3 loop spans 16 amino acids. For the CDR3, the DNA is TGTGCCAGCAGGCCCCAGACTAGCGGCAACTACAATGAGCAGTTCTTC. Its protein is CASRPQTSGNYNEQFF.

The CDR3 DNA sequence: TGTGCCAGTAGTGGTCAGGCAACCCACGAGCAGTACTTC. It specifies CASSGQATHEQYF. The rearrangement uses TRBV19 and TRBJ2-7, with D unresolved. Germline V lookup: CDR1 LNHDA, CDR2 SQIVND (reference sequence). V was clipped by 5 bases and J by 5 bases, with 13 bases between them. The CDR3 has 13 residues. Full variable domain (rest looked up from reference TRBV19 and TRBJ2-7): DGGITQSPKYLFRKEGQNVTLSCEQNLNHDAMYWYRQDPGQGLRLIYYSQIVNDFQKGDIAEGYSVSREKKESFPLTVTSAQKNPTAFYLCASSGQATHEQYFGPGTRLTVT.

The J gene is TRBJ2-1, the V gene TRBV7-9, with 11 bases that match TRBD2. This CDR3 spans 14 amino acids. Germline V gene sequence: CDR1 SEHNR, CDR2 FQNEAQ (reference sequence). The ends lost 5 bases at V and 7 bases at J; junction bases unmatched: 4. The CDR3 DNA reads as TGTGCCAGCAGCCCGACTAGCGGGATGAATGAGCAGTTCTTC. This sequence encodes CASSPTSGMNEQFF. Based on the CDR3 plus reference TRBV7-9 and TRBJ2-1, the full variable domain is DTGVSQNPRHKITKRGQNVTFRCDPISEHNRLYWYRQTLGQGPEFLTYFQNEAQLEKSRLLSDRFSAERPKGSFSTLEIQRTEQGDSAMYLCASSPTSGMNEQFFGPGTRLTVL.